This record looks at one T cell receptor (beta chain) sequence and its context. This specimen belongs to a study of blood T cell repertoires in COVID-19. Looking at the study overall: The analysed material was cDNA or gDNA that came from T cells, B-cell-depleted T cells, or PBMCs.

Germline values: CDR1 WSHSY, CDR2 SAAADI. The germline V and J ends were trimmed by 5 bases and 7 bases, with 18 bases remaining between them. The CDR3 is 14 residues long. Original analysis: The assay estimated nucleated cells by amplifying reference gene primers. Produced via immunoSEQ multiplex PCR; TCRdb's table is partial and in-frame only. Clone size and the V and J calls come from that table; the DNA yielded D and trimming. The table has tens of thousands of clones, around 90% seen once. The chain is built from TRBV10-2 and TRBJ2-7, with D perhaps matching TRBD2 (6 bases). This clonotype was obtained from a man aged 50-60 years with acute or convalescent COVID-19. The source material was peripheral blood. The DNA for the CDR3 is TGCGCCAGCAGTCGCGGGACTTCAACTTCGGAGCAGTACTTC. This encodes CASSRGTSTSEQYF.